Shown below are 17 T cell receptor beta chains from a single sample sequenced in a study of blood T cell repertoires in COVID-19 (dated by TCRdb to about 2020). The library was made by the immunoSEQ multiplex PCR assay. TCRdb carries this immuneACCESS record with in-frame sequences only. Its versions omit some clonotypes, under half of them owing to an unresolved V gene in the studies checked, with the rest unexplained. Within this sample are more than 200,000 clones, with around 90% of them counted one time only. Around 5% of the sample is held by the ten biggest clonotypes. Sequencing was performed on peripheral blood. The receptors originated from a woman aged 60-75 years with COVID-19, enrolled during active disease.

The V and J genes are TRBV24-1 and TRBJ2-7, with 9 bases identical to TRBD2. Germline V CDR1 and CDR2: KGHDR, SFDVKD. J gave up 6 bases and V 3 bases, and 11 bases lay outside the gene matches. The length of the CDR3 is 16 residues. CDR3 sequence: CATSDTTSGPGGEQYF. CDR3 coding DNA: TGTGCCACCAGTGATACCACTAGCGGGCCGGGGGGCGAGCAGTACTTC.

V usage is TRBV6-5 and J usage is TRBJ2-2, with 8 bases fitting TRBD1. Germline values: CDR1 MNHEY, CDR2 SVGAGI. With 6 bases clipped from V and 5 bases from J, the junction kept 8 bases outside the gene matches. CDR3 length: 15 residues. The CDR3 sequence: CASSRTGGRTGELFF. CDR3 bases: TGTGCCAGCAGCCGAACAGGGGGACGGACCGGGGAGCTGTTTTTT.

The V call is TRBV15, the J call TRBJ2-7, with 7 nucleotides matching TRBD2. The CDR3 sequence is 19 residues long. Germline loops: CDR1 LNHNV, CDR2 YYDKDF (reference sequence). V trimming: 0 bases; J trimming: 2 bases; junction bases outside the gene matches: 16. Written as DNA, the CDR3 is TGTGCCACCAGCAGAGAGCGCCGGATCGGGGGAGGGCAGGCCTACGAGCAGTACTTC. It yields the protein CATSRERRIGGGQAYEQYF.

This chain links TRBV28 with TRBJ1-3; no definite D call. This CDR3 spans 15 amino acids. V shed 7 bases and J shed 0 bases, with 13 bases lying between them. CDR1 and CDR2 (germline): MDHEN, SYDVKM. The CDR3 DNA sequence: TGTGCCAGCACCTCCGTTAGATTCTCTGGAAACACCATATATTTT. Its protein product is CASTSVRFSGNTIYF. The complete variable domain, with remaining parts taken from reference TRBV28 and TRBJ1-3, reads DVKVTQSSRYLVKRTGEKVFLECVQDMDHENMFWYRQDPGLGLRLIYFSYDVKMKEKGDIPEGYSVSREKKERFSLILESASTNQTSMYLCASTSVRFSGNTIYFGEGSWLTVV.

The chain uses TRBV19 and TRBJ2-1; TRBD2 matches at 7 bases. V lost 6 bases, J lost 7 bases, and 9 bases stayed unmatched. The length of the CDR3 is 14 residues. Germline CDR1 LNHDA, CDR2 SQIVND (reference sequence). The CDR3 is CASRARSGTNEQFF. In DNA form, the CDR3 reads TGTGCCAGTAGGGCCCGGAGCGGGACGAATGAGCAGTTCTTC.

About this clone: Other DNA sequences from this sample encode an identical CDR3 as well. J is TRBJ2-1 and V is TRBV7-2; TRBD2 might be the D (6 bases). CDR1 SGHTA and CDR2 FQGNSA come from the germline V gene. The CDR3 length is 13 residues. With 2 bases removed from V and 6 bases from J, the gap between germline ends came to 8 bases. CDR3 region: CASSLRRGNEQFF. The CDR3 nucleotides are TGTGCCAGCAGCTTAAGGCGGGGCAATGAGCAGTTCTTC.

The chain links TRBV28 to TRBJ2-7; possible D gene TRBD1, 7 bases. V lost 2 bases and J 5 bases, leaving 16 bases between the germline ends. The CDR3 length is 15 residues. Looked up from germline, CDR1 is MDHEN and CDR2 is SYDVKM. CDR3 sequence (DNA): TGTGCCAGCAGTTTAGTTAAGACAGGGAGGAACGAGCAGTACTTC. Translation: CASSLVKTGRNEQYF.

The rearrangement uses TRBV7-9 and TRBJ1-3; no clear D. The CDR3 totals 15 residues. Germline CDR1 SEHNR, CDR2 FQNEAQ (reference sequence). V lost 3 bases and J 3 bases, leaving 12 bases between the germline ends. CDR3 DNA: TGTGCCAGCAGCTTCCAGAGGGCTGATGGAAACACCATATATTTT. Amino acid sequence: CASSFQRADGNTIYF.

This chain joins TRBV29-1 and TRBJ1-5; 7 nucleotides match TRBD1. J lost 0 bases, V lost 5 bases, and 4 bases had no gene match. The CDR3 spans 14 residues. CDR1 SQVTM and CDR2 ANQGSEA come from the germline V gene. In DNA form, the CDR3 reads TGCAGCGTTCGGGACAGATATAGCAATCAGCCCCAGCATTTT. Encoded protein: CSVRDRYSNQPQHF.

V and J are TRBV13 and TRBJ1-3, with D unclear. Germline V gene data show CDR1 as PRHDT and CDR2 as FYEKMQ (reference sequence). V was clipped by 0 bases and J by 5 bases, with 8 bases between them. This CDR3 has 14 amino acids. CDR3 amino acids: CASSLGMSRNTIYF. CDR3 nucleotide sequence: TGTGCCAGCAGCTTAGGTATGAGCCGAAACACCATATATTTT. The whole variable domain, remainder taken from reference TRBV13 and TRBJ1-3, is AAGVIQSPRHLIKEKRETATLKCYPIPRHDTVYWYQQGPGQDPQFLISFYEKMQSDKGSIPDRFSAQQFSDYHSELNMSSLELGDSALYFCASSLGMSRNTIYFGEGSWLTVV.

The chain's CDR3 is CASSPDISSGNTIYF. The DNA of the CDR3 is TGTGCCAGTAGTCCCGACATATCATCTGGAAACACCATATATTTT. This chain links TRBV19 with TRBJ1-3; D gene uncertain. Per the germline V gene, CDR1 is LNHDA and CDR2 is SQIVND (reference sequence). The CDR3 is 15 amino acids. V was shortened by 5 bases and J by 1 base, with 12 bases between the two germline ends.

This sequence joins TRBV7-3 and TRBJ2-1; TRBD2 matches 10 bases. The V gene end was trimmed by 5 bases and the J gene end by 6 bases; junction bases not matched to a gene: 13. The germline gives CDR1 SGHTA, CDR2 FQGTGA. The CDR3 has 17 amino acids. CDR3 coding DNA: TGTGCCAGCAGCCCTAGCCCAACTGTAGCGGGAGGCAATGAGCAGTTCTTC. Encoded protein: CASSPSPTVAGGNEQFF.

The V call is TRBV28, the J call TRBJ2-7, with 9 bases lining up with TRBD1. CDR3 length equals 14 residues. V shed 3 bases, J shed 8 bases, and the junction held 8 bases outside the gene matches. CDR1 and CDR2 from the germline V gene are MDHEN and SYDVKM. CDR3 nucleotides: TGTGCCAGCAGTTTGCGGGACAGGGATAATCAGCAGTACTTC. It yields the protein CASSLRDRDNQQYF.

CDR3 coding DNA: TGTGCCAGCAGCCCCGGGTCAAGGTCAAGTACACCCCTCCACTTT. Its translation: CASSPGSRSSTPLHF. The chain links TRBV3-1 (or the pseudogene TRBV3-2) to TRBJ1-6; D gene unclear. Germline V lookup: CDR1 LGHDT, CDR2 YNNKEL (reference sequence). The V end lost 4 bases, the J end lost 11 bases, and 18 bases lay between the germline ends. This CDR3 is built from 15 residues.

The genes are TRBV19 and TRBJ1-5; weak D call: TRBD1 (5 bases). The CDR3 is 13 residues long. V was clipped by 4 bases and J by 7 bases, with 11 bases between them. Per germline, CDR1 LNHDA and CDR2 SQIVND (reference sequence). CDR3 region: CASSRGVGQPQHF. CDR3 nucleotide sequence: TGTGCCAGTAGTAGGGGGGTCGGGCAGCCCCAGCATTTT.

This chain joins TRBV6-4 and TRBJ2-1, with TRBD2 as a possible D gene (5 bases). V was clipped by 0 bases and J by 12 bases, with 12 bases between them. The CDR3 covers 13 residues. The germline V gene encodes CDR1 MRHNA and CDR2 SNTAGT. CDR3 coding DNA: TGTGCCAGCAGTGACTCCGGGATCGGACTGCAGTTCTTC. Residues: CASSDSGIGLQFF.

The genes are TRBV4-1 and TRBJ2-2, with TRBD2 matching over 15 bases. The CDR3 extends over 18 amino acids. The trim removed 1 base at V and 7 bases at J, leaving 7 bases unmatched. The germline gives CDR1 MGHRA, CDR2 YSYEKL. CDR3 protein: CASSQVAGLAGGGGELFF. CDR3 DNA sequence: TGCGCCAGCAGCCAAGTGGCCGGACTAGCGGGAGGGGGCGGGGAGCTGTTTTTT.